Below, 10 T cell receptor beta chains from the same sample are listed, as sequenced in a study of shared clonotypes between healthy human individuals. The data were produced by immunoSEQ multiplex PCR, yet TCRdb's version contains in-frame clones alone and is incomplete. The sample gives around 2.5 million clones, 93% of which show up once; more than 0.35% is in the top ten. The specimen sequenced was naive CD4+ T cells from PBMCs. Subset given: CD45RA+ positively selected. These receptors came from a man younger than 35 in good health. Some clones in this sample may be carry-over from other donors' samples.

V usage is TRBV5-4 and J usage is TRBJ2-3; D is ambiguous. The length of the CDR3 is 15 residues. Per germline, CDR1 SGHNT and CDR2 YYREEE (reference sequence). Trimming took 2 bases from V and 5 from J, leaving 15 bases between them. The CDR3 nucleotides are TGTGCCAGCAGCTTAGGAAGCACACACGGAGATACGCAGTATTTT. Translation gives CASSLGSTHGDTQYF.

The CDR3 sequence is CASSPRVAGVGGQYF. The CDR3 DNA sequence: TGTGCCAGCAGCCCACGGGTGGCGGGAGTTGGAGGGCAGTACTTC. The gene calls are TRBV7-9 and TRBJ2-7, with TRBD2 matching over 7 bases. The CDR3 length is 15 residues. V dropped 5 bases and J dropped 9; count of bases not matched to a gene: 16. Germline V gene sequence: CDR1 SEHNR, CDR2 FQNEAQ (reference sequence).

The J gene is TRBJ2-1, the V gene TRBV5-1; TRBD2 aligns across 8 bases. V was clipped by 4 bases and J by 6 bases; unmatched bases: 15. The germline CDR1 and CDR2 sequences are SGHRS and YFSETQ. This CDR3 is 17 amino acids long. In DNA, the CDR3 is TGCGCCAGCAGCCCCCCGACTTTGGCGGGAGGCTCCAATGAGCAGTTCTTC. This translates into CASSPPTLAGGSNEQFF.

The genes are TRBV18 and TRBJ2-1, with D perhaps TRBD1 or TRBD2 (5 bases each). V lost 3 bases, J lost 0 bases, and 15 bases lay in between. The CDR3 runs to 17 residues. From germline, CDR1 is KGHSH and CDR2 LQKENI. Here the CDR3 reads CASSPMGPASSYNEQFF. The CDR3 DNA reads TGTGCCAGCTCACCGATGGGACCTGCGAGCTCCTACAATGAGCAGTTCTTC.

The V call is TRBV27, the J call TRBJ1-2; 8 bases match TRBD1. V lost 3 bases to trimming and J lost 1 base; unmatched junction nucleotides: 4. CDR1 and CDR2 (germline): MNHEY, SMNVEV (reference sequence). This CDR3 region has 15 residues. The CDR3 reads CASSFQGAGNYGYTF. In nucleotides, the CDR3 is TGTGCCAGCAGTTTTCAGGGGGCGGGTAACTATGGCTACACCTTC.

The chain links TRBV6-1 to TRBJ2-1, with a possible D match to TRBD2 (5 bases). V dropped 10 bases and J dropped 0 bases, with 13 bases sitting between them. The germline CDR1 and CDR2 sequences are MNHNS and SASEGT. The CDR3 extends over 14 amino acids. The CDR3 DNA sequence: TGTGCCACTAAGGCGGGCTACTCCTACAATGAGCAGTTCTTC. Residues: CATKAGYSYNEQFF.

Comments on this clone: The same CDR3 also results from other DNA sequences found in this sample. The chain uses TRBV27 and TRBJ2-6; 7 nucleotides line up with TRBD1. The CDR3 has 16 residues. CDR1 is MNHEY and CDR2 is SMNVEV in the germline V gene (reference sequence). V lost 3 bases and J lost 0; bases outside the gene matches: 2. CDR3 DNA sequence: TGTGCCAGCAGTTTGGCAGGGGGCTCTGGGGCCAACGTCCTGACTTTC. Its protein is CASSLAGGSGANVLTF.

J is TRBJ1-5 and V is TRBV16; the D gene is possibly TRBD1 (5 bases). CDR3 length equals 16 residues. Per germline, CDR1 KGHSY and CDR2 FQNENV. Trimming pared 0 bases from V and 3 bases from J, leaving 12 bases between. CDR3 DNA sequence: TGTGCCAGCAGCCAATCGTCAGGGAGATTCAATCAGCCCCAGCATTTT. Protein sequence: CASSQSSGRFNQPQHF.

V is TRBV4-1 and J is TRBJ2-5; no clear D. Germline V CDR1 and CDR2: MGHRA, YSYEKL. The CDR3 length is 14 residues. V was cut by 1 base and J by 5 bases, with 11 bases left in between. For the CDR3, the DNA is TGCGCCAGCAGCCAAGCCGGAGCTGTGGAGACCCAGTACTTC. Amino acid sequence: CASSQAGAVETQYF.

The chain uses TRBV7-3 and TRBJ2-1; TRBD2 matches at 16 bases. The CDR3 extends over 18 amino acids. V dropped 0 bases and J dropped 7; count of bases not matched to a gene: 6. Germline-derived CDR1 and CDR2 are SGHTA and FQGTGA. CDR3 sequence: CASSLTGTSGRAVNEQFF. The CDR3 bases are TGTGCCAGCAGCTTAACCGGGACTAGCGGGAGGGCCGTAAATGAGCAGTTCTTC.